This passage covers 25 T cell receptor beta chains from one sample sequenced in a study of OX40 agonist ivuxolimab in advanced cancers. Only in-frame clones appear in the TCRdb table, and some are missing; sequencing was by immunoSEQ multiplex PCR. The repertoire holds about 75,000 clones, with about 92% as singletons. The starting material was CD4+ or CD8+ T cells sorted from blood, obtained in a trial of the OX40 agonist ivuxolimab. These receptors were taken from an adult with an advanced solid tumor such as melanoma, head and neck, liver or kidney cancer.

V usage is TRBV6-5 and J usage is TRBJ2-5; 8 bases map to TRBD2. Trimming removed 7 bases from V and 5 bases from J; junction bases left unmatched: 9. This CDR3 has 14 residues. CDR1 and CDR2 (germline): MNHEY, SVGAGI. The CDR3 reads CASNPGGATETQYF. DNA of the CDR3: TGTGCCAGCAATCCCGGGGGGGCCACGGAGACCCAGTACTTC.

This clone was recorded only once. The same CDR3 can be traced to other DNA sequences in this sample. The CDR3 region is CASSSLSDTQYF. DNA of the CDR3: TGTGCCAGCAGCTCTCTATCAGATACGCAGTATTTT. The gene calls are TRBV7-2 and TRBJ2-3; no reliable D call. Trimming took off 4 bases at V and 4 bases at J, with 6 bases between the two ends. Germline-derived CDR1 and CDR2 are SGHTA and FQGNSA. CDR3 length: 12 amino acids. The full variable domain, in which reference TRBV7-2 and TRBJ2-3 provide the parts outside the CDR3, is GAGVSQSPSNKVTEKGKDVELRCDPISGHTALYWYRQSLGQGLEFLIYFQGNSAPDKSGLPSDRFSAERTGGSVSTLTIQRTQQEDSAVYLCASSSLSDTQYFGPGTRLTVL.

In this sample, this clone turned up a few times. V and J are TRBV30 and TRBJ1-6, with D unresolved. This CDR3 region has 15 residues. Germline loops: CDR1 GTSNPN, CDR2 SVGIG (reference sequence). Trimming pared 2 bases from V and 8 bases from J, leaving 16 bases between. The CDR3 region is CAWSPFRTGHSPLHF. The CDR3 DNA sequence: TGTGCCTGGAGTCCCTTCCGGACCGGCCATTCACCCCTCCACTTT.

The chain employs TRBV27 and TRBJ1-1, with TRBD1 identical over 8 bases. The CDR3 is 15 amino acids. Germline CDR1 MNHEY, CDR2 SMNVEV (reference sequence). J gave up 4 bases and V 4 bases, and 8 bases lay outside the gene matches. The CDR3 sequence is CASSSLGQGGTEAFF. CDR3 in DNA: TGTGCCAGCAGTTCCCTTGGACAGGGAGGCACTGAAGCTTTCTTT.

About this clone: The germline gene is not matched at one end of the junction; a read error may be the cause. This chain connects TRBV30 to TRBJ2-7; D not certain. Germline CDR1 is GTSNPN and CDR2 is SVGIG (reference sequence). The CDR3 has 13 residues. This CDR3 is CAWNRISSYEQYF. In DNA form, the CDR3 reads TGTGCATGGAATAGGATAAGCTCCTACGAGCAGTACTTC.

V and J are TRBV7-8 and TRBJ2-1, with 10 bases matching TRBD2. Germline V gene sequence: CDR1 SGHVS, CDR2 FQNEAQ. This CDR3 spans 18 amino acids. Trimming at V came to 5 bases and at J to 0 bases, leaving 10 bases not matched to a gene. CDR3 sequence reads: CASSTIAGGLSSYNEQFF. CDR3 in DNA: TGTGCCAGCAGCACCATAGCGGGAGGCCTAAGCTCCTACAATGAGCAGTTCTTC.

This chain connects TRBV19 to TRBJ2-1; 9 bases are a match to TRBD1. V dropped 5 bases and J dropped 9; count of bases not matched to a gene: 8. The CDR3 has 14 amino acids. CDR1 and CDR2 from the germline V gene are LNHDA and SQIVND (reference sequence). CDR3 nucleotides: TGTGCCAGTAGTGTGGGGACAGGGTTTGGTGAGCAGTTCTTC. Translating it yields CASSVGTGFGEQFF.

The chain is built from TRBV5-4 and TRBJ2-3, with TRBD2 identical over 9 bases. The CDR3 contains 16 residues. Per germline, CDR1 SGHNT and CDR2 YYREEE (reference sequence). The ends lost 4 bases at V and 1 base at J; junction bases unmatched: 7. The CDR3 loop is CASSPLRGGGTDTQYF. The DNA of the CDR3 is TGTGCCAGCAGCCCGTTGCGGGGGGGCGGCACAGATACGCAGTATTTT.

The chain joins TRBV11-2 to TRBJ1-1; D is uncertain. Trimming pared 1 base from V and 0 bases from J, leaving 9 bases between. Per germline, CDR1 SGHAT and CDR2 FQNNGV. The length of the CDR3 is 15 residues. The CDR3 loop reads CASSLVSSLNTEAFF. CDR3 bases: TGTGCCAGCAGCTTAGTGAGCAGCTTGAACACTGAAGCTTTCTTT. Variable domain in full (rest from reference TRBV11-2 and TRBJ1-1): EAGVAQSPRYKIIEKRQSVAFWCNPISGHATLYWYQQILGQGPKLLIQFQNNGVVDDSQLPKDRFSAERLKGVDSTLKIQPAKLEDSAVYLCASSLVSSLNTEAFFGQGTRLTVV.

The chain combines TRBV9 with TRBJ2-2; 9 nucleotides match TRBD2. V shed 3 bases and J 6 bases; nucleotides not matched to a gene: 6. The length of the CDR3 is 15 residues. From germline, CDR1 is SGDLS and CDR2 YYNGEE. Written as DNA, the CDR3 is TGTGCCAGCAGCGGGGGACTAGCCGAGCCCGGGGAGCTGTTTTTT. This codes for CASSGGLAEPGELFF.

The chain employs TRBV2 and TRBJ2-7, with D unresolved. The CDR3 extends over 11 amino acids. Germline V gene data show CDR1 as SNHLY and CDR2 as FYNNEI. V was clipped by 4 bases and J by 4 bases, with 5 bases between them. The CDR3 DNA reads TGTGCCAGCAGTGGAGAGTACGAGCAGTACTTC. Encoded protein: CASSGEYEQYF.

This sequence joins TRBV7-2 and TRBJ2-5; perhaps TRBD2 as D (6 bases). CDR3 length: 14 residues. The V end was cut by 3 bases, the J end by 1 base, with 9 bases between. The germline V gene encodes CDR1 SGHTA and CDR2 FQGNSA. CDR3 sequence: CASSLGGTQETQYF. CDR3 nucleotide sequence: TGTGCCAGCAGCTTGGGCGGGACCCAAGAGACCCAGTACTTC.

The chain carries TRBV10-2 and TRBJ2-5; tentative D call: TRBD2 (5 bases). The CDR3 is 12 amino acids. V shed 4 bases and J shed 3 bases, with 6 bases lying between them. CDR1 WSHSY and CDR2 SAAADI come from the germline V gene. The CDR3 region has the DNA TGCGCCAGCAGTGCCGGGGAAGAGACCCAGTACTTC. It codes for CASSAGEETQYF.

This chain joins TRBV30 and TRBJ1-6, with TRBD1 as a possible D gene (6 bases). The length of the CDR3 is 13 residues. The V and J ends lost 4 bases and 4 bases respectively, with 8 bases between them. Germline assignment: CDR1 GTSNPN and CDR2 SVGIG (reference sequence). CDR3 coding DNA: TGTGCCTGGACGGGACAATATAATTCACCCCTCCACTTT. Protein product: CAWTGQYNSPLHF.

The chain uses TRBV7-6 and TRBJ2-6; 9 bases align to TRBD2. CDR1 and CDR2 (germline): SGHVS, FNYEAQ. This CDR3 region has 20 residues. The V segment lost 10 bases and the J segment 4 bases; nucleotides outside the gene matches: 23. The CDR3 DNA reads TGTGCCAACCCCCTAAGCGGGAGGCCCGGGGCTCCGGCGGGGGCCAACGTCCTGACTTTC. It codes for CANPLSGRPGAPAGANVLTF.

CDR3 sequence reads: CAWSEGPGKNIQYF. The CDR3 DNA is TGTGCCTGGAGCGAGGGCCCCGGCAAAAACATTCAGTACTTC. This chain joins TRBV30 and TRBJ2-4, with a tentative D call TRBD2 (5 bases). CDR1 and CDR2 from the germline V gene are GTSNPN and SVGIG (reference sequence). V lost 3 bases to trimming and J lost 3 bases, with 12 bases between them. The CDR3 extends over 14 amino acids.

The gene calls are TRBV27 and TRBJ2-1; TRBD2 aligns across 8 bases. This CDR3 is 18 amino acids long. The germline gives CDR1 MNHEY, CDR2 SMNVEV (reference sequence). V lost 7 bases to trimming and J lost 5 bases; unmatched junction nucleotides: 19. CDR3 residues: CASTLFPPRGGAHNEQFF. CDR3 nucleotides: TGTGCCAGCACCTTATTCCCTCCACGGGGGGGGGCCCACAATGAGCAGTTCTTC.

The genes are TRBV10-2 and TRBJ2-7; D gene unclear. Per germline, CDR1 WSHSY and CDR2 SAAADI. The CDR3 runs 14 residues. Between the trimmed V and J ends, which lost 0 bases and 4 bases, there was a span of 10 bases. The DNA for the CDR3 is TGCGCCAGCAGTGAGTCGGCTAGATTTTACGAGCAGTACTTC. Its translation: CASSESARFYEQYF.

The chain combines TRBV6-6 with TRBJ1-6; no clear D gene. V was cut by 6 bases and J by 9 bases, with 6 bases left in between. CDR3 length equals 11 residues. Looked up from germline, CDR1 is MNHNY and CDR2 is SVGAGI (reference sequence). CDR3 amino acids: CASSDGSPLHF. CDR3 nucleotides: TGTGCCAGCAGCGACGGTTCACCCCTCCACTTT.

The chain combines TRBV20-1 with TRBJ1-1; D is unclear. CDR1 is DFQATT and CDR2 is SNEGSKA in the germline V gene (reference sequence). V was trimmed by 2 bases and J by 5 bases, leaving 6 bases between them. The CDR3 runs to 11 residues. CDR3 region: CSARKSTEAFF. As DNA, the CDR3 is TGCAGTGCTAGAAAATCTACTGAAGCTTTCTTT.

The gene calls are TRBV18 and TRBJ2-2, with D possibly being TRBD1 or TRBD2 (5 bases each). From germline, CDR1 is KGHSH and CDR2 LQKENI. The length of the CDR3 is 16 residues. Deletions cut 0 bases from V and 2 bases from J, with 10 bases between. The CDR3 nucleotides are TGTGCCAGCTCACCACCGGGACGGGGAAACACCGGGGAGCTGTTTTTT. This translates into CASSPPGRGNTGELFF.

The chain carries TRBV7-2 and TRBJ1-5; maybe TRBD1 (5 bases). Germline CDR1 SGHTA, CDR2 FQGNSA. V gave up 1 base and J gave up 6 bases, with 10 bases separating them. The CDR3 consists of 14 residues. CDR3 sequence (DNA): TGTGCCAGCAGCTTAGTCTACGGGGGTCAGCCCCAGCATTTT. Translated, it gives CASSLVYGGQPQHF.

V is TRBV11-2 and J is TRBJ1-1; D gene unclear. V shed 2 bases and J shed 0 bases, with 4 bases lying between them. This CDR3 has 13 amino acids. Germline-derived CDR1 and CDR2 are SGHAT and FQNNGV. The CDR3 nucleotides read TGTGCCAGCAGCTTACAGATGAACACTGAAGCTTTCTTT. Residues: CASSLQMNTEAFF. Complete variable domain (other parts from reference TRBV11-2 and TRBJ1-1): EAGVAQSPRYKIIEKRQSVAFWCNPISGHATLYWYQQILGQGPKLLIQFQNNGVVDDSQLPKDRFSAERLKGVDSTLKIQPAKLEDSAVYLCASSLQMNTEAFFGQGTRLTVV.

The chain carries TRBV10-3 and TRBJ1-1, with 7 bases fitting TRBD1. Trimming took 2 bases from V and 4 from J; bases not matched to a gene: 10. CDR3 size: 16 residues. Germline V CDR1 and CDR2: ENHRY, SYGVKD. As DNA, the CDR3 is TGTGCCATCAGTGAGGGTCTGCGGACAGGAGGCACTGAAGCTTTCTTT. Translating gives CAISEGLRTGGTEAFF.

The DNA of the CDR3 is TGTGCCAGCAGCCAAGAATGGGGCAGGGAGACCCAGTACTTC. It specifies CASSQEWGRETQYF. V usage is TRBV4-2 and J usage is TRBJ2-5; weak D call: TRBD1 (5 bases). V lost 0 bases, J lost 5 bases, and 10 bases lay in between. The CDR3 consists of 14 residues. Germline V gives CDR1 LGHNA, CDR2 YNFKEQ.